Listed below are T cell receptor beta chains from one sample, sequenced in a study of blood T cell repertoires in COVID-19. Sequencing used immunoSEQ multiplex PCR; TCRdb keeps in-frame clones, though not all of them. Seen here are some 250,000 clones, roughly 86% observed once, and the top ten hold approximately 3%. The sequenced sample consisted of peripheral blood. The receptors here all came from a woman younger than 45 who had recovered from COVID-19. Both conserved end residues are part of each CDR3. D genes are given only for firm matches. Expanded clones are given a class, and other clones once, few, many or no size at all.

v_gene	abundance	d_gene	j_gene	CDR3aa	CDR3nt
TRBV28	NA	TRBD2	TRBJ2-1	CASTPSGGATYNEQFF	TGTGCCAGCACCCCTAGCGGGGGGGCGACCTACAATGAGCAGTTCTTC
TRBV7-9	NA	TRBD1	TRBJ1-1	CASSSEGALNTEAFF	TGTGCCAGCAGCTCTGAGGGGGCGCTGAACACTGAAGCTTTCTTT
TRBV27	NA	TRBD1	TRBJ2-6	CASSQQGTGANVLTF	TGTGCCAGCAGCCAACAGGGGACTGGGGCCAACGTCCTGACTTTC
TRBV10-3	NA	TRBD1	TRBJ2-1	CAISRTGEGYNEQFF	TGTGCCATCAGTAGGACAGGGGAGGGCTACAATGAGCAGTTCTTC
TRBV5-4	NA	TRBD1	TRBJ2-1	CASSYRTGVYDNEQFF	TGTGCCAGCAGCTATAGGACAGGAGTATATGACAATGAGCAGTTCTTC
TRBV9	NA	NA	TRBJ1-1	CASSLSGLNTEAFF	TGTGCCAGCAGCCTGTCGGGGTTGAACACTGAAGCTTTCTTT
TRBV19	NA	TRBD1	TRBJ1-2	CASSTSSTGRGGYTF	TGTGCCAGTAGTACCTCCTCGACAGGGAGAGGTGGCTACACCTTC
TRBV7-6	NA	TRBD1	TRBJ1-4	CASSPLPRTGGGKLFF	TGTGCCAGCAGCCCCCTCCCCCGCACAGGGGGGGGGAAACTGTTTTTT
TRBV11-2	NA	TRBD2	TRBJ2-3	CASGRESGGWSDTQYF	TGTGCCAGCGGCCGTGAAAGCGGGGGTTGGTCAGATACGCAGTATTTT
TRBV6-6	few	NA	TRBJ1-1	CASSSGGPGAFF	TGTGCCAGCAGTTCCGGAGGGCCCGGAGCTTTCTTT
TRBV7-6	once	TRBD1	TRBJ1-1	CASSPGQGGFTEAFF	TGTGCCAGCAGCCCAGGACAGGGGGGCTTCACTGAAGCTTTCTTT
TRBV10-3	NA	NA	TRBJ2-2	CATRGTSIGELFF	TGTGCCACCAGAGGGACTTCGATCGGGGAGCTGTTTTTT
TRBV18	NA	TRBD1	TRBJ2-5	CASSAQGVIQETQYF	TGTGCCAGCTCAGCACAGGGGGTAATCCAAGAGACCCAGTACTTC
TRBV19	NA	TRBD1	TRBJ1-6	CASSQQGGLYNSPLHF	TGTGCCAGTAGCCAACAGGGGGGACTCTATAATTCACCCCTCCACTTT
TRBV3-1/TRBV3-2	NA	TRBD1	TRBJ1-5	CASSQRLMTGQGAQPQHF	TGTGCCAGCAGTCAGAGACTTATGACCGGACAGGGGGCACAGCCCCAGCATTTT
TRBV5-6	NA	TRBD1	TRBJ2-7	CASSRDRFTYEQYF	TGTGCCAGCAGCCGGGACAGGTTTACCTACGAGCAGTACTTC
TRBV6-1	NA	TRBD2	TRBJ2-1	CASSEAVMAGGFYNEQFF	TGTGCCAGCAGTGAAGCTGTCATGGCGGGGGGATTCTACAATGAGCAGTTCTTC
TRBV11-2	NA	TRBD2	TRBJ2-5	CASSLRAGAGETQYF	TGTGCCAGCAGCTTAAGAGCGGGGGCGGGAGAGACCCAGTACTTC
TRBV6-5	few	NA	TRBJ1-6	CASSYIIRGSPLHF	TGTGCCAGCAGTTACATCATACGGGGTTCACCCCTCCACTTT
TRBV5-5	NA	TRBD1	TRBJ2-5	CASSLADRGPETQYF	TGTGCCAGCAGCTTGGCGGACAGGGGGCCGGAGACCCAGTACTTC
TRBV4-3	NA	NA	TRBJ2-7	CASSQFLGGASYEQYF	TGCGCCAGCAGCCAATTTCTGGGGGGGGCATCCTACGAGCAGTACTTC
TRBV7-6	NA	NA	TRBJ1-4	CASSPRRGGQGKLFF	TGTGCCAGCAGTCCCCGACGCGGGGGCCAGGGAAAACTGTTTTTT
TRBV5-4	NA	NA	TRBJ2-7	CASSGTGTDYEQYF	TGTGCCAGCAGCGGCACAGGGACGGATTACGAGCAGTACTTC
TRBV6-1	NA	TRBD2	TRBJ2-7	CASSDTGTSGGEVGEQYF	TGTGCCAGCAGTGACACCGGGACTAGCGGGGGCGAGGTCGGCGAGCAGTACTTC
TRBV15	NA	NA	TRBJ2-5	CATSRALQETQYF	TGTGCCACCAGCAGGGCTCTACAGGAGACCCAGTACTTC
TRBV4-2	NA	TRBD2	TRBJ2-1	CASSQDRLAPSMGQFF	TGTGCCAGCAGCCAAGATCGACTAGCGCCATCAATGGGGCAGTTCTTC
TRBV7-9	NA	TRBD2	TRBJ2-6	CASSRGGAGANVLTF	TGTGCCAGCAGCCGGGGGGGGGCGGGGGCCAACGTCCTGACTTTC
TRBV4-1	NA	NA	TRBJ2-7	CASSQVGGSDEQYF	TGCGCCAGCAGCCAAGTTGGGGGCTCGGACGAGCAGTACTTC
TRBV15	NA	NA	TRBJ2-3	CATCQGGTDTQYF	TGTGCCACTTGTCAAGGGGGCACAGATACGCAGTATTTT
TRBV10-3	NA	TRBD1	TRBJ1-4	CATRERDRGLPGIREKLFF	TGTGCCACCAGGGAGAGAGACAGGGGGCTCCCCGGGATCCGAGAAAAACTGTTTTTT
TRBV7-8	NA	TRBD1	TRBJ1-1	CASSLVFGTGRNTEAFF	TGTGCCAGCAGCTTAGTTTTCGGGACAGGGAGGAACACTGAAGCTTTCTTT
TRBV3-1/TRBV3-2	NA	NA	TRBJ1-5	CASSQDGGLGQPQHF	TGTGCCAGCAGCCAAGATGGAGGGTTGGGTCAGCCCCAGCATTTT
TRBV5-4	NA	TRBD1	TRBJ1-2	CASSNAGQGADYGYTF	TGTGCCAGCAGCAATGCAGGGCAGGGGGCGGACTATGGCTACACCTTC
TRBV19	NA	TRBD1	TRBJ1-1	CASSIEGTAITEAFF	TGTGCCAGTAGTATAGAGGGGACAGCCATTACTGAAGCTTTCTTT
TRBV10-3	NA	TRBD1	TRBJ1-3	CAITGTASGNTIYF	TGTGCCATCACAGGGACAGCCTCTGGAAACACCATATATTTT
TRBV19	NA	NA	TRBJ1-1	CASSSGEQNTEAFF	TGTGCCAGTAGTTCCGGAGAGCAGAACACTGAAGCTTTCTTT
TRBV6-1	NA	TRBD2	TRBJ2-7	CASSEVSGGPYEQYF	TGTGCCAGCAGTGAAGTAAGCGGGGGGCCCTACGAGCAGTACTTC
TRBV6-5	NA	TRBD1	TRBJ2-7	CASSSPTGALASEQYF	TGTGCCAGCAGTTCCCCTACAGGGGCCCTCGCTTCAGAGCAGTACTTC
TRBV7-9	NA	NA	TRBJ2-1	CASTPRAGKDEQFF	TGTGCCAGCACTCCAAGGGCAGGGAAGGATGAGCAGTTCTTC
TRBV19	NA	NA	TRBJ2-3	CASSIGRSWSTQYF	TGTGCCAGTAGTATAGGGAGAAGTTGGTCCACGCAGTATTTT
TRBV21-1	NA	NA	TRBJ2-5	CASSHYKTGYQETQYF	TGTGCCAGCAGCCACTATAAGACAGGGTACCAAGAGACCCAGTACTTC
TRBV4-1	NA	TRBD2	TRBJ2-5	CASSQVLAGGGTQYF	TGCGCCAGCAGCCAAGTCCTGGCGGGGGGTGGGACCCAGTACTTC
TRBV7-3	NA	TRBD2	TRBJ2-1	CASSPGGPGFPVISSSYNEQFF	TGTGCCAGCAGCCCGGGGGGGCCGGGGTTTCCCGTGATATCGAGCTCCTACAATGAGCAGTTCTTC
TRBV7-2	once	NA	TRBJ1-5	CASSNPGSGKPQHF	TGTGCCAGCAGCAACCCGGGGAGCGGAAAGCCCCAGCATTTT
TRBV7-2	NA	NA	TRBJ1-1	CASSLGAGMNTEAFF	TGTGCCAGCAGCTTAGGCGCAGGTATGAACACTGAAGCTTTCTTT
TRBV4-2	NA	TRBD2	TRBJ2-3	CASSGREDSGGSADTQYF	TGTGCCAGCAGCGGAAGGGAAGATAGCGGGGGGTCGGCAGATACGCAGTATTTT
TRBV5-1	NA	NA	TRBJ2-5	CASNPNGGIGETQYF	TGCGCCAGCAACCCCAATGGGGGGATAGGGGAGACCCAGTACTTC